The present T cell receptor beta chain was sequenced within a study of cytomegalovirus exposure and HLA in healthy donors. Overall study context: From HLA-typed donors, an early data release held about 85 million unique TCRs.

Study-wide results and caveats: An assumption of roughly uniform sequencing depth across donors underlay the presence/absence analyses. A later analysis linked a missense DCLRE1C variant to TCR beta V- and J-gene trimming. The study labeled more than 150 TCR beta chains cytomegalovirus-associated.

The CDR3 consists of 14 residues. V was pared by 6 bases and J by 1 base, with 10 bases between. Germline-derived CDR1 and CDR2 are MNHNS and SASEGT. The PCR contained 60 Vbeta and 13 Jbeta primers. Clones were sequenced by immunoSEQ multiplex PCR, and TCRdb holds only the in-frame ones, with some missing. The table records about 140,000 clones, around 80% of them present only once. Regarding this clone: Antigen: not known.

V gene TRBV6-1 combines with J gene TRBJ1-5; D unresolved. The receptor's source is a man aged 40-49 years in good health and CMV-seronegative. The specimen sequenced was PBMCs. The CDR3: CASRATRSNQPQHF. The CDR3 nucleotides are TGTGCCAGCAGGGCTACGAGGAGCAATCAGCCCCAGCATTTT.